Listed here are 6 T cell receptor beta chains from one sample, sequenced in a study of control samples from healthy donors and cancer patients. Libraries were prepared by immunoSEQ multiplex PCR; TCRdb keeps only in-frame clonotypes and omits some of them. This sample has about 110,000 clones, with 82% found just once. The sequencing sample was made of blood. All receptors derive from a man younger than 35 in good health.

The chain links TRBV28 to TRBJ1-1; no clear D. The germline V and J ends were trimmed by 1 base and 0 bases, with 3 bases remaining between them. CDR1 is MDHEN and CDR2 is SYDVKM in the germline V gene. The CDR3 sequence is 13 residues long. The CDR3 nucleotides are TGTGCCAGCAGTTTATCACTGAACACTGAAGCTTTCTTT. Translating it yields CASSLSLNTEAFF.

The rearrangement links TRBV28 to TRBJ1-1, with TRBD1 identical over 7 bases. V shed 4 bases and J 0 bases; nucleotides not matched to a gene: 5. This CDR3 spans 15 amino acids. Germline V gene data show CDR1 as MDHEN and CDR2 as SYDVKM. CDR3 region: CASSSGQYMNTEAFF. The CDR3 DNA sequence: TGTGCCAGCAGTTCGGGACAGTATATGAACACTGAAGCTTTCTTT.

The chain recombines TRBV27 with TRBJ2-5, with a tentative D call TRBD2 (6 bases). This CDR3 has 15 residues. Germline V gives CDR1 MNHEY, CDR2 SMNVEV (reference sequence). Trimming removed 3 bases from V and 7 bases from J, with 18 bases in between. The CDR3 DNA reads TGTGCCAGCAGTTTTGCCCCCCGGGGGTCAGGGACCCAGTACTTC. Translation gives CASSFAPRGSGTQYF.

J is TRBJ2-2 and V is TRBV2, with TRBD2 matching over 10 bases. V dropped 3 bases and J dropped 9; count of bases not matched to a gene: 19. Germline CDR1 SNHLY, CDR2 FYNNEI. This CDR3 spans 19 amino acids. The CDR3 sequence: CASSDLASGGPLVSRELFF. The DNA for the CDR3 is TGTGCCAGCAGTGATCTTGCTAGCGGGGGCCCGCTAGTATCAAGGGAGCTGTTTTTT.

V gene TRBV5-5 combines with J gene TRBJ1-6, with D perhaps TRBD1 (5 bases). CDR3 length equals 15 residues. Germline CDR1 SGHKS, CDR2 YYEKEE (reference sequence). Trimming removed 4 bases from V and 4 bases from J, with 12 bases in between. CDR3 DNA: TGTGCCAGCAGCCAGACAGAGAATTATAATTCACCCCTCCACTTT. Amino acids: CASSQTENYNSPLHF.

CDR3 nucleotides: TGTGCCAGCTCACGGGACCGACTAGGGCCGGACGTGAACACTGAAGCTTTCTTT. Residues: CASSRDRLGPDVNTEAFF. The chain recombines TRBV18 with TRBJ1-1, with D tentatively TRBD1 (5 bases). The CDR3 contains 18 residues. Germline V lookup: CDR1 KGHSH, CDR2 LQKENI. V was cut by 4 bases and J by 0 bases, with 21 bases left in between.